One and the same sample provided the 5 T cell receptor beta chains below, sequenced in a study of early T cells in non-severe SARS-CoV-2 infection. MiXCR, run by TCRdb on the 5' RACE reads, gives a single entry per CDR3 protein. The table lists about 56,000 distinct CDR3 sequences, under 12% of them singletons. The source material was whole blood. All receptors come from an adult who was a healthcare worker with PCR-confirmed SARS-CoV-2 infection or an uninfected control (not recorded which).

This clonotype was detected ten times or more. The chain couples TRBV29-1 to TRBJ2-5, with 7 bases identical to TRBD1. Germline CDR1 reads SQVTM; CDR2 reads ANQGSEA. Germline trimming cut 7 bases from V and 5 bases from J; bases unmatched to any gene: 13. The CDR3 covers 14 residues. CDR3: CSARRDRDLETQYF. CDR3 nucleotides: TGCAGCGCAAGGCGAGACAGGGATCTTGAGACCCAGTACTTC.

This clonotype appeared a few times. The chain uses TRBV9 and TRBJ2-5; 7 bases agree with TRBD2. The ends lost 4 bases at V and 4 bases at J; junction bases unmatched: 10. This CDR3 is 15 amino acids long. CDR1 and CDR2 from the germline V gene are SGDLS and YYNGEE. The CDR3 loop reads CASSPTSNWRETQYF. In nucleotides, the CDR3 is TGTGCCAGCAGCCCGACTAGCAATTGGCGAGAGACCCAGTACTTC.

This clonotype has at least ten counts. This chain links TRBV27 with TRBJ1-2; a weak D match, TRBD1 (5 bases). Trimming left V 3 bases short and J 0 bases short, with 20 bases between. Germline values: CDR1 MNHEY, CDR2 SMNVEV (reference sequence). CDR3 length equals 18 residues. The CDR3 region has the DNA TGTGCCAGCAGTTTTTCTGGTTTTTGGGGGAAGGCTAACTATGGCTACACCTTC. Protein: CASSFSGFWGKANYGYTF.

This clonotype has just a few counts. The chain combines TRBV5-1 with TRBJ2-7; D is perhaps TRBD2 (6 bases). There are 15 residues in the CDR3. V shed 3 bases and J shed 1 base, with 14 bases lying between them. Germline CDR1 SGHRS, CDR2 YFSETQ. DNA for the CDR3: TGCGCCAGCAGCTCCCGGGAGACTAGGTCCTACGAGCAGTACTTC. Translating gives CASSSRETRSYEQYF.

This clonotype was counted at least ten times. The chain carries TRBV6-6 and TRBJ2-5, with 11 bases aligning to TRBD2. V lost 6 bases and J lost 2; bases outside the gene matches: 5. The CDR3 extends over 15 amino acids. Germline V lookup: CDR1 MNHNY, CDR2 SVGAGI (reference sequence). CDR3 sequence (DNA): TGTGCCAGCAGACTAGCGGGAGTTTTGCAAGAGACCCAGTACTTC. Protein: CASRLAGVLQETQYF.